This T cell receptor (beta chain) was sequenced in a study of T cell changes during pregnancy in multiple sclerosis. TCRdb's table, derived via immunoSEQ multiplex PCR, lists solely in-frame clones and lacks some. In the table there are roughly 46,000 clones, around 92% of which are singletons. V lost 2 bases and J lost 1; bases outside the gene matches: 11. Germline V gene sequence: CDR1 MNHEY, CDR2 SMNVEV (reference sequence). The CDR3 has 17 amino acids. V gene TRBV27 combines with J gene TRBJ2-7; TRBD1 matches 7 bases. The sample was CD8+ T cells from peripheral blood mononuclear cells, taken in the first trimester of pregnancy. The sequence came from a female donor with multiple sclerosis, enrolled in a pregnancy study. Here the CDR3 DNA reads TGTGCCAGCAGTTTAAAGTTCGGCACAGGGGATTCCTACGAGCAGTACTTC. It codes for CASSLKFGTGDSYEQYF.